Listed below are T cell receptor beta chains from one sample, sequenced in a study of cytomegalovirus exposure and HLA in healthy donors. The assay was immunoSEQ multiplex PCR, and TCRdb's table has in-frame clones only and misses some. The table shows more than 110,000 clones, with almost 90% occurring only once. Source material: PBMCs. The receptors stem from a woman in her late teens or twenties in good health and CMV-seropositive. Both conserved end residues are part of each CDR3. Each record gives: V gene, D gene, clone size, J gene, CDR3 protein, CDR3 DNA. The D gene is left open where the match is weak. The size field is filled for only some rows; it gives once, few, many or a size class.

TRBV25-1	-	-	TRBJ1-2	CASTGWNGYTF	TGTGCCAGCACGGGGTGGAATGGCTACACCTTC
TRBV7-2	-	-	TRBJ2-1	CASRAYRGADSYNEQFF	TGTGCCAGCAGAGCTTACCGGGGGGCTGACTCCTACAATGAGCAGTTCTTC
TRBV9	-	-	TRBJ2-5	CASSPGPVETQYF	TGTGCCAGCAGCCCCGGTCCCGTGGAGACCCAGTACTTC
TRBV28	-	-	TRBJ1-3	CASSFPGKDTIYF	TGTGCCAGCAGTTTCCCAGGGAAGGACACCATATATTTT
TRBV7-9	-	-	TRBJ2-1	CASSSPTSSNEQFF	TGTGCCAGCAGCTCCCCGACTAGTTCCAATGAGCAGTTCTTC
TRBV11-2	-	-	TRBJ2-1	CASSLDPTHEQFF	TGTGCCAGCAGCTTAGATCCAACTCATGAGCAGTTCTTC
TRBV4-1	-	few	TRBJ1-6	CASSPERLNSPLHF	TGCGCCAGCAGCCCGGAGAGGCTAAATTCACCCCTCCACTTT
TRBV30	-	-	TRBJ2-1	CAWSRGLPNNEQFF	TGTGCCTGGAGTCGTGGACTACCCAACAATGAGCAGTTCTTC
TRBV30	TRBD2	-	TRBJ2-1	CAWTPGLEGEQFF	TGTGCCTGGACCCCGGGACTAGAGGGTGAGCAGTTCTTC
TRBV18	-	-	TRBJ1-5	CASSESGHNQPQHF	TGTGCCAGCTCCGAAAGCGGCCACAATCAGCCCCAGCATTTT
TRBV7-8	-	-	TRBJ2-7	CASSLAPRGSTHSYEQYF	TGTGCCAGCAGCTTAGCCCCTCGAGGGTCGACTCACTCCTACGAGCAGTACTTC
TRBV27	-	-	TRBJ1-3	CASSNRPSGNTIYF	TGTGCCAGCAGTAACAGGCCCTCTGGAAACACCATATATTTT
TRBV28	-	once	TRBJ1-5	CASSLLNQPQHF	TGTGCCAGCAGCCTACTGAACCAGCCCCAGCATTTT
TRBV5-4	TRBD2	-	TRBJ2-3	CASSLEGRGATDTQYF	TGTGCCAGCAGCTTGGAAGGGCGGGGGGCCACAGATACGCAGTATTTT
TRBV28	TRBD2	-	TRBJ2-7	CASRPIGTSGYSYEQYF	TGTGCCAGCAGACCAATAGGGACTAGCGGGTACTCCTACGAGCAGTACTTC
TRBV7-9	-	-	TRBJ1-6	CASSLLRSPLHF	TGTGCCAGCAGCTTACTCAGATCACCCCTCCACTTT
TRBV7-6	TRBD2	-	TRBJ2-1	CASSLEASGSRNEQFF	TGTGCCAGCAGCTTAGAGGCTAGCGGGAGTCGGAATGAGCAGTTCTTC
TRBV9	-	-	TRBJ1-1	CASSPEQGRAFF	TGTGCCAGCAGCCCAGAACAGGGAAGGGCTTTCTTT
TRBV19	-	few	TRBJ2-7	CASTPRSTAYEQYF	TGTGCCAGTACTCCGCGGTCCACTGCCTACGAGCAGTACTTC
TRBV11-2	-	-	TRBJ2-7	CASSPPQRSSYEQYF	TGTGCCAGCAGCCCTCCACAGCGGAGCTCCTACGAGCAGTACTTC
TRBV5-1	TRBD2	-	TRBJ2-2	CASSRRSGRETGELFF	TGCGCCAGCAGCCGAAGAAGCGGGAGGGAGACCGGGGAGCTGTTTTTT
TRBV7-9	-	-	TRBJ2-3	CASSRRDGFGDTQYF	TGTGCCAGCAGCCGTCGAGACGGGTTTGGGGATACGCAGTATTTT
TRBV2	-	-	TRBJ2-1	CASSVLTLGEQFF	TGTGCCAGCAGTGTTTTGACTCTGGGTGAGCAGTTCTTC
TRBV9	-	-	TRBJ1-1	CASSVGGREHTEAFF	TGTGCCAGCAGCGTAGGGGGCAGGGAACACACTGAAGCTTTCTTT
TRBV6-1	TRBD1	-	TRBJ1-5	CATTQGQRVQPQHF	TGTGCCACAACACAGGGGCAACGGGTTCAGCCCCAGCATTTT
TRBV6-5	TRBD1	-	TRBJ1-1	CASSYGGQWNTEAFF	TGTGCCAGCAGTTACGGGGGACAGTGGAACACTGAAGCTTTCTTT
TRBV18	-	-	TRBJ1-1	CASSGTPGDTEAFF	TGTGCCAGCTCAGGAACGCCAGGGGACACTGAAGCTTTCTTT
TRBV6-1	TRBD2	once	TRBJ2-1	CASSEGGLAGAGEQFF	TGTGCCAGCAGTGAAGGGGGACTAGCGGGAGCTGGGGAGCAGTTCTTC
TRBV2	-	few	TRBJ1-2	CASSVTGKNGYTF	TGTGCCAGCAGTGTTACAGGGAAGAATGGCTACACCTTC
TRBV7-2	TRBD1	-	TRBJ1-6	CASSSRQGGSPLHF	TGTGCCAGCAGCTCCCGACAGGGGGGTTCACCCCTCCACTTT
TRBV16	-	-	TRBJ2-5	CASSQSEETQYF	TGTGCCAGCAGCCAATCTGAGGAGACCCAGTACTTC
TRBV5-1	TRBD1	-	TRBJ2-1	CASSRPDRDPYNEQFF	TGCGCCAGCAGCCGCCCGGACAGGGACCCTTACAATGAGCAGTTCTTC
TRBV6-5	TRBD1	few	TRBJ1-6	CASSYPGRGHSPLHF	TGTGCCAGCAGTTACCCCGGCAGGGGGCATTCACCCCTCCACTTT
TRBV25-1	-	few	TRBJ1-6	CASSATGEDSPLHF	TGTGCCAGCAGCGCCACAGGAGAAGATTCACCCCTCCACTTT
TRBV4-2	-	-	TRBJ1-2	CASSQAISRMRYGYTF	TGTGCCAGCAGCCAAGCGATAAGCCGGATGAGGTATGGCTACACCTTC
TRBV11-3	-	-	TRBJ1-1	CASSLDLSAEAFF	TGTGCCAGCAGCTTAGATCTGTCTGCTGAAGCTTTCTTT
TRBV5-5	-	-	TRBJ1-2	CASSLNVPDRSFYGYTF	TGTGCCAGCAGCTTGAATGTCCCGGACAGAAGCTTCTATGGCTACACCTTC
TRBV27	-	-	TRBJ2-1	CASSLGFSGYNEQFF	TGTGCCAGCAGTTTGGGCTTCAGCGGCTACAATGAGCAGTTCTTC
TRBV28	TRBD1	-	TRBJ1-2	CASSLRDRGTNGYTF	TGTGCCAGCAGTTTAAGGGACAGGGGGACGAATGGCTACACCTTC
TRBV9	TRBD1	-	TRBJ1-1	CASSRTGGSEAFF	TGTGCCAGCAGCCGTACAGGGGGCAGTGAAGCTTTCTTT
TRBV28	TRBD1	-	TRBJ1-6	CASSLLGQGINSPLHF	TGTGCCAGCAGTTTATTGGGACAGGGTATTAATTCACCCCTCCACTTT
TRBV4-1	TRBD2	-	TRBJ2-3	CASSQVGGTTDTQYF	TGCGCCAGCAGCCAAGTGGGGGGGACCACAGATACGCAGTATTTT
TRBV15	TRBD1	-	TRBJ1-5	CATTKTTGGSNQPQHF	TGTGCCACCACCAAAACGACAGGGGGGAGCAATCAGCCCCAGCATTTT
TRBV5-1	-	-	TRBJ2-7	CASSLPSMRYEQYF	TGCGCCAGCAGCTTGCCCAGTATGCGGTACGAGCAGTACTTC
TRBV7-2	-	-	TRBJ2-1	CASSLEQWTPGDEQFF	TGTGCCAGCAGCTTAGAACAATGGACCCCGGGAGATGAGCAGTTCTTC
TRBV7-6	-	-	TRBJ1-3	CASRATGRTSGNTIYF	TGTGCCAGCAGGGCTACAGGGAGAACCTCTGGAAACACCATATATTTT
TRBV28	TRBD1	-	TRBJ2-7	CASSPRQGYHEQYF	TGTGCCAGCAGTCCACGACAGGGCTACCACGAGCAGTACTTC
TRBV27	TRBD2	-	TRBJ2-1	CASQQAGWGYNEQFF	TGTGCCAGTCAACAAGCGGGGTGGGGGTACAATGAGCAGTTCTTC
TRBV5-1	-	once	TRBJ2-3	CASSATGSTDTQYF	TGCGCCAGCAGCGCAACGGGGAGCACAGATACGCAGTATTTT
TRBV2	TRBD1	many	TRBJ1-5	CASSGAGGANQPQHF	TGTGCCAGCAGTGGGGCAGGGGGCGCAAATCAGCCCCAGCATTTT
TRBV11-1	TRBD1	-	TRBJ1-1	CASSVAGQYEAFF	TGTGCCAGCAGCGTAGCGGGACAGTATGAAGCTTTCTTT
TRBV6-5	-	-	TRBJ1-6	CASSTAGLNSPLHF	TGTGCCAGCAGTACGGCAGGGTTGAATTCACCCCTCCACTTT
TRBV10-3	-	-	TRBJ2-5	CAITPSVRGETQYF	TGTGCCATCACCCCATCCGTCCGGGGGGAGACCCAGTACTTC
TRBV14	-	many	TRBJ2-7	CASSQDNSAGIYEQYF	TGTGCCAGCAGCCAAGATAATAGCGCGGGGATCTACGAGCAGTACTTC
TRBV14	-	-	TRBJ1-5	CASSPPGRINQPQHF	TGTGCCAGCAGCCCCCCGGGGAGGATAAATCAGCCCCAGCATTTT
TRBV18	TRBD1	-	TRBJ2-7	CASSPSRDRAYEQYF	TGTGCCAGCTCACCTTCCCGGGACAGGGCCTACGAGCAGTACTTC